This T cell receptor beta chain was profiled in a study of blood T cell repertoires in COVID-19. The wider study: Cohort 3 donors counted as recovered after two negative PCRs, clearance, or resolved symptoms. Sites in the United States, Italy and Spain provided acute and convalescent COVID-19 samples.

The germline V gene has CDR1 MNHEY and CDR2 SMNVEV (reference sequence). The CDR3 totals 16 residues. Trimming cost V 2 bases and J 2 bases; bases outside gene matches: 6. In the study's own analysis: Researchers report that nucleated cell counts were estimated from reference gene primer amplification. Data came from immunoSEQ multiplex PCR; TCRdb stores just in-frame clones and leaves some out. V and J calls and clone size are given by that table; D and trimming were obtained from the DNA. The sample records around 190,000 clones, roughly nine tenths being singletons. Sequencing was done on a sample of PBMCs or T cells enriched from blood (not recorded which). The TCR was taken from a woman aged 40 to 49 in a cohort exposed to, infected with or recovered from COVID-19 (not recorded which). V is TRBV27 and J is TRBJ2-7, with TRBD1 matching 10 bases. Here the CDR3 reads CASSLVSGTGAYEQYF. The CDR3 DNA is TGTGCCAGCAGTTTAGTCTCCGGGACAGGGGCCTACGAGCAGTACTTC.